The next 26 T cell receptor beta chains were all read from a single sample in a study of T cells after yellow fever vaccination. TCRdb processed the 5' RACE reads anew with MiXCR; each CDR3 protein has one entry. The sample records 300,000 to 350,000 distinct CDR3 sequences, over 3.5% being singletons. Sample: PBMCs, taken 15 days after the yellow fever booster vaccination. These receptors all come from a man between 18 and 29 years old who received the YFV17D yellow fever vaccine.

V usage is TRBV12-3 or TRBV12-4 and J usage is TRBJ1-6; no reliable D call. Trimming left V 3 bases short and J 10 bases short, with 16 bases between. CDR3 length equals 15 residues. Here the CDR3 reads CASSFREGLGSPLHF. The CDR3 nucleotides are TGTGCCAGCAGTTTTAGGGAAGGACTTGGATCACCCCTCCACTTT.

V is TRBV12-3 or TRBV12-4 and J is TRBJ2-2; 10 bases align to TRBD1. With V trimmed by 11 bases and J by 4 bases, 13 bases remained unmatched. CDR3 length equals 16 residues. CDR3 nucleotides: TGTGCCTTTATTAGGGGCGGGACAGGGGTCACCGGGGAGCTGTTTTTT. It yields the protein CAFIRGGTGVTGELFF.

Ten or more counts support this clonotype. J is TRBJ1-2 and V is TRBV20-1; 9 positions agree with TRBD1. From germline, CDR1 is DFQATT and CDR2 SNEGSKA (reference sequence). Trimming cost V 5 bases and J 4 bases; bases outside gene matches: 5. This CDR3 region has 13 residues. CDR3: CSAPSTGGYGYTF. The CDR3 DNA reads as TGCAGTGCTCCATCGACAGGGGGCTATGGCTACACCTTC.

The chain recombines TRBV10-3 with TRBJ2-1, with TRBD2 as a possible D gene (5 bases). V lost 3 bases and J 2 bases, leaving 14 bases between the germline ends. CDR3 length equals 16 residues. Looked up from germline, CDR1 is ENHRY and CDR2 is SYGVKD. The CDR3 reads CAISDSAVDAYNEQFF. CDR3 bases: TGTGCCATCAGTGACTCAGCGGTGGACGCCTACAATGAGCAGTTCTTC.

There are many counts of this clonotype. The chain has TRBV6-6 and TRBJ1-4, with 12 bases that match TRBD1. Germline-derived CDR1 and CDR2 are MNHNY and SVGAGI (reference sequence). The CDR3 covers 13 residues. V trimming: 10 bases; J trimming: 8 bases; junction bases outside the gene matches: 5. The CDR3 sequence is CATGTGGAEKLFF. In nucleotides, the CDR3 is TGTGCCACAGGGACAGGGGGCGCGGAAAAACTGTTTTTT.

This clonotype was detected ten times or more. The chain couples TRBV5-1 to TRBJ2-7; the match to TRBD1 covers 7 bases. Germline V gene lookup returns CDR1 SGHRS and CDR2 YFSETQ. This CDR3 is 13 amino acids long. J lost 7 bases, V lost 5 bases, and 9 bases had no gene match. The CDR3 spells CASRPTGEGEQYV. CDR3 coding DNA: TGCGCCAGCAGACCTACAGGGGAAGGGGAGCAGTACGTC.

Remarks on this clonotype: Relative to the germline gene, one junction end is altered; a read error may explain this. J is TRBJ2-3 and V is TRBV7-9, with D tentatively TRBD1 (6 bases). Germline V lookup: CDR1 SEHNR, CDR2 FQNEAQ (reference sequence). The CDR3 runs 10 residues. CDR3 in amino acids: CASSLGTVHF. The CDR3 DNA reads TGTGCCAGCAGCTTAGGGACAGTACATTTT.

This clonotype was detected ten times or more. V gene TRBV6-2 or TRBV6-3 combines with J gene TRBJ2-7; D possibly matches TRBD1 or TRBD2 (5 bases each). The ends were cut back, 2 bases at V and 0 bases at J, with 8 bases in the middle. The CDR3 is 14 amino acids. Germline V lookup: CDR1 MNHEY, CDR2 SVGEGT. The CDR3 bases are TGTGCCAGCAGTTACGCAGGGAGCTCCTACGAGCAGTACGTC. As protein: CASSYAGSSYEQYV.

This clonotype was counted between two and nine times. The chain combines TRBV5-4 with TRBJ2-1; 11 bases line up with TRBD2. V shed 3 bases and J 4 bases; nucleotides not matched to a gene: 3. In germline, CDR1 is SGHNT, CDR2 YYREEE (reference sequence). This CDR3 is 15 amino acids long. CDR3 in DNA: TGTGCCAGCAGCTCGGGACTAGCGGTTTACAATGAGCAGTTCTTC. Translation: CASSSGLAVYNEQFF.

This clonotype was counted at least ten times. This chain links TRBV28 with TRBJ2-3; D is possibly TRBD2 (6 bases). The CDR3 length is 15 residues. Germline CDR1 reads MDHEN; CDR2 reads SYDVKM. V dropped 5 bases and J dropped 3 bases, with 15 bases sitting between them. The CDR3 bases are TGTGCCAGCAGTCCATTACTCCTAGCGACAGATACGCAGTATTTT. Protein product: CASSPLLLATDTQYF.

The table lists this clonotype with many counts. This sequence joins TRBV6-1 and TRBJ1-2, with unresolved D. The CDR3 has 14 amino acids. The V end lost 0 bases, the J end lost 4 bases, and 9 bases lay between the germline ends. The V gene's germline CDR1 is MNHNS and CDR2 SASEGT. The CDR3 loop reads CASSEAMRGYGYTF. The CDR3 DNA reads TGTGCCAGCAGTGAAGCTATGCGGGGCTATGGCTACACCTTC.

This clonotype was observed many times. The rearrangement links TRBV7-9 to TRBJ2-7, with 7 bases identical to TRBD2. Per germline, CDR1 SEHNR and CDR2 FQNEAQ (reference sequence). After removal of 8 bases from V and 3 bases from J, the junction contained 7 bases not matched to a gene. CDR3 size: 13 residues. Written as DNA, the CDR3 is TGTGCCAGCGGTTGGGGAGGGATCTACGAGCAGTACTTC. It translates to CASGWGGIYEQYF.

This clonotype appeared a few times. The CDR3 DNA follows: TGTGCCACCAGCAGGGCGGCTGATGGCTACACCTTC. The encoded protein is CATSRAADGYTF. The chain employs TRBV15 and TRBJ1-2; D not resolved. This CDR3 has 12 residues. Germline CDR1 and CDR2: LNHNV and YYDKDF (reference sequence). Trimming cost V 3 bases and J 6 bases, with 8 bases left between them.

In this sample, this clonotype turned up many times. This chain joins TRBV7-9 and TRBJ2-3; perhaps TRBD1 as D (6 bases). The V and J ends lost 10 bases and 7 bases respectively, with 18 bases between them. The germline V gene encodes CDR1 SEHNR and CDR2 FQNEAQ (reference sequence). The CDR3 totals 13 residues. Here the CDR3 reads CATDRPTGNTQYF. The CDR3 DNA sequence: TGTGCCACCGACCGTCCGACAGGAAATACGCAGTATTTT.

The rearrangement joins TRBV21-1 to TRBJ2-1. TRBV21-1 is recorded as a pseudogene. The CDR3 is 10 amino acids. The CDR3 sequence is CASSKRREFF. The CDR3 DNA sequence: TGTGCCAGCAGCAAACGACGTGAGTTCTTC.

The CDR3 DNA reads as TGTGCCAGCAGCTGGAACACCCGGGAGACCCAGTACTTC. This gives the protein CASSWNTRETQYF. The chain links TRBV7-7 to TRBJ2-5; no clear D gene. V dropped 4 bases and J dropped 5 bases, with 11 bases sitting between them. The V gene's germline CDR1 is SSHAT and CDR2 FNYEAQ (reference sequence). This CDR3 is 13 amino acids long. The full variable domain, with the rest looked up from reference TRBV7-7 and TRBJ2-5, is GAGVSQSPRYKVTKRGQDVTLRCDPISSHATLYWYQQALGQGPEFLTYFNYEAQPDKSGLPSDRFSAERPEGSISTLTIQRTEQRDSAMYRCASSWNTRETQYFGPGTRLLVL.

Ten or more counts support this clonotype. This sequence joins TRBV5-1 and TRBJ1-1, with 9 bases matching TRBD1. V lost 0 bases to trimming and J lost 5 bases; unmatched junction nucleotides: 8. The CDR3 is made up of 16 amino acids. Germline V gene sequence: CDR1 SGHRS, CDR2 YFSETQ. CDR3 residues: CASSLGAQGAGTEAFF. DNA of the CDR3: TGCGCCAGCAGCTTGGGGGCACAGGGGGCAGGTACTGAAGCTTTCTTT.

This clonotype was counted at least ten times. The chain has TRBV12-3 or TRBV12-4 and TRBJ1-5; D gene ambiguous. CDR3 length: 14 residues. With 7 bases removed from V and 0 bases from J, the gap between germline ends came to 10 bases. In DNA form, the CDR3 reads TGTGCCAGCACCAACATCAATAGCAATCAGCCCCAGCATTTT. This encodes CASTNINSNQPQHF.

This clonotype was detected only once. The rearrangement uses TRBV5-4 and TRBJ1-1; TRBD1 matches at 8 bases. J was trimmed by 5 bases and V by 4 bases; bases with no gene match: 7. Germline V gene sequence: CDR1 SGHNT, CDR2 YYREEE (reference sequence). CDR3 length equals 14 residues. CDR3 residues: CASSPVQGVTEAFF. The CDR3 DNA reads as TGTGCCAGCAGCCCGGTACAGGGGGTGACTGAAGCTTTCTTT.

This clonotype has a count of ten or more. V and J are TRBV15 and TRBJ2-5; D is uncertain. V was clipped by 0 bases and J by 5 bases, with 7 bases between them. This CDR3 region has 13 residues. Germline-derived CDR1 and CDR2 are LNHNV and YYDKDF (reference sequence). CDR3 in amino acids: CATSRDVVETQYF. The CDR3 coding sequence is TGTGCCACCAGCAGAGATGTCGTGGAGACCCAGTACTTC.

Ten or more counts support this clonotype. V gene TRBV12-3 or TRBV12-4 combines with J gene TRBJ2-1; D ambiguous. Trimming removed 9 bases at V and 5 bases at J, with 17 bases between. The CDR3 sequence is 14 residues long. The CDR3 DNA is TGTGCCAGTAGCTTAGCCCCCAGGAACAATGAGCAGTTCTTC. Protein: CASSLAPRNNEQFF.

The sample holds a few counts of this clonotype. The chain combines TRBV6-5 with TRBJ1-6; D is ambiguous. The CDR3 extends over 14 amino acids. Trimming shortened V by 6 bases and J by 3 bases, and 9 bases separated the two germline ends. In germline, CDR1 is MNHEY, CDR2 SVGAGI. CDR3 sequence reads: CASRRAIYNSPLHF. CDR3 bases: TGTGCCAGCAGACGGGCCATCTATAATTCACCCCTCCACTTT.

Ten or more counts support this clonotype. This chain links TRBV12-3 or TRBV12-4 with TRBJ1-3; no clear D gene. V lost 4 bases and J lost 0, with 7 bases in between. The CDR3 totals 14 residues. CDR3 sequence (DNA): TGTGCCAGCAGTTCGCGCAACTCTGGAAACACCATATATTTT. Protein product: CASSSRNSGNTIYF.

The gene calls are TRBV12-3 or TRBV12-4 and TRBJ1-1; D ambiguous. Deletions cut 8 bases from V and 9 bases from J, with 19 bases between. CDR3 size: 13 residues. The CDR3 loop reads CASSGSSREKAFF. CDR3 bases: TGTGCCAGCTCCGGGAGCTCGAGGGAGAAAGCTTTCTTT.

The J gene is TRBJ2-1, the V gene TRBV20-1; D possibly corresponds to TRBD2 (5 bases). The CDR3 loop spans 15 amino acids. Trimming shortened V by 1 base and J by 10 bases, and 20 bases separated the two germline ends. CDR1 and CDR2 from the germline V gene are DFQATT and SNEGSKA (reference sequence). CDR3 nucleotides: TGCAGTGCTAGAGCCCCCATGATTTTCGGCGGGGAGCAGTTCTTC. Amino acid sequence: CSARAPMIFGGEQFF.

The table lists this clonotype with a few counts. The gene calls are TRBV12-3 or TRBV12-4 and TRBJ1-1, with TRBD1 matching 7 bases. The CDR3 contains 15 residues. Trimming at V came to 7 bases and at J to 5 bases, leaving 13 bases not matched to a gene. DNA for the CDR3: TGTGCCAGCAACCTCCTCCACAGGGGAGGGACTGAAGCTTTCTTT. Its protein is CASNLLHRGGTEAFF.